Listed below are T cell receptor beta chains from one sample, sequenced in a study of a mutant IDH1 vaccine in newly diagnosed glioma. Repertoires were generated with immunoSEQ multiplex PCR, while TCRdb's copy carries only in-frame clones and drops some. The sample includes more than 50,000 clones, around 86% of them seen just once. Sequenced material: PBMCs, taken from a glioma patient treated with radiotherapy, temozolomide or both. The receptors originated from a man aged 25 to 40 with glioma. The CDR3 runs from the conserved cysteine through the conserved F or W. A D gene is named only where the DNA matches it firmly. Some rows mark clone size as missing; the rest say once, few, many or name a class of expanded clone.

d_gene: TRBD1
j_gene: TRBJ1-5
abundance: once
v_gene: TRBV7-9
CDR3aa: CASSKGQGDQPQHF
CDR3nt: TGTGCCAGCAGCAAGGGACAGGGGGATCAGCCCCAGCATTTT

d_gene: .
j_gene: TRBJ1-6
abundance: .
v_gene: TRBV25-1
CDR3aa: CASTSGGWDSPLHF
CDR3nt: TGTGCCAGCACTTCGGGAGGGTGGGATTCACCCCTCCACTTT

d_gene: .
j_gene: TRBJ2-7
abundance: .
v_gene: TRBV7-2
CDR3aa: CASSLGLSGHSYEQYF
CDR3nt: TGTGCCAGCAGCTTGGGCCTTAGCGGACACTCCTACGAGCAGTACTTC

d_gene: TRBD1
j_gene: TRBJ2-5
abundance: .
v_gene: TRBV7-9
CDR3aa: CASSSSGTEETQYF
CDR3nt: TGTGCCAGCAGCTCATCCGGGACAGAAGAGACCCAGTACTTC

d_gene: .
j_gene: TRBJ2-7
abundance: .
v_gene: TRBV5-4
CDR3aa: CASSFEGSPLYEQYF
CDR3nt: TGTGCCAGCAGCTTCGAGGGATCCCCCCTCTACGAGCAGTACTTC

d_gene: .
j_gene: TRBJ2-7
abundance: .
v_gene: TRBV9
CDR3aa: CASSVGRGDEQYF
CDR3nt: TGTGCCAGCAGCGTAGGAAGGGGTGACGAGCAGTACTTC

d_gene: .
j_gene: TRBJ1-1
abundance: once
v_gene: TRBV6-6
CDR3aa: CASSKGGEGTEAFF
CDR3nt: TGTGCCAGCAGTAAAGGGGGGGAGGGGACTGAAGCTTTCTTT

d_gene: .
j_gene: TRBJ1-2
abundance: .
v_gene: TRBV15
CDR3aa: CATSPDGGAFLYGYTF
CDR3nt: TGTGCCACCAGCCCTGATGGGGGCGCCTTTCTCTATGGCTACACCTTC

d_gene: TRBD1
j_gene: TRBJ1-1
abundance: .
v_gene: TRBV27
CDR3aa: CASSAGQGKGTEAFF
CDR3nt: TGTGCCAGCAGTGCGGGACAGGGGAAGGGCACTGAAGCTTTCTTT

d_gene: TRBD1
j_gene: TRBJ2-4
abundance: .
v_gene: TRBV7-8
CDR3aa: CASSHWTGKNIQYF
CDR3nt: TGTGCCAGCAGCCACTGGACAGGCAAAAACATTCAGTACTTC

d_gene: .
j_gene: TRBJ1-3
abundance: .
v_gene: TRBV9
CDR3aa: CASSDQVGGNTIYF
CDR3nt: TGTGCCAGCAGCGATCAAGTAGGTGGAAACACCATATATTTT

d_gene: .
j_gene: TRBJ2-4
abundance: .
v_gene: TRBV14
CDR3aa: CASSQDWFHEGENIQYF
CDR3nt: TGTGCCAGCAGCCAAGATTGGTTCCATGAGGGGGAAAACATTCAGTACTTC

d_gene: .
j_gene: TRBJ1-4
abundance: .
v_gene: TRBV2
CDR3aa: CASSPPGAGKLFF
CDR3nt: TGTGCCAGCAGCCCGCCCGGGGCGGGAAAACTGTTTTTT

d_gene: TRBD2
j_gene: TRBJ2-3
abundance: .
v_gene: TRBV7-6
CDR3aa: CASSLGAAGLTDTQYF
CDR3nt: TGTGCCAGCAGCCTCGGGGCAGCGGGGTTGACAGATACGCAGTATTTT

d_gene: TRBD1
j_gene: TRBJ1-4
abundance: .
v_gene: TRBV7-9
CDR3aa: CASSSTGGNEKLFF
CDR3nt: TGTGCCAGCAGTTCGACAGGGGGCAATGAAAAACTGTTTTTT

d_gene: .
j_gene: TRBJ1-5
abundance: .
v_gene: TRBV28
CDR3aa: CASSPTRASQGRPQHF
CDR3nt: TGTGCCAGCAGTCCTACCCGCGCATCACAGGGTCGGCCCCAGCATTTT

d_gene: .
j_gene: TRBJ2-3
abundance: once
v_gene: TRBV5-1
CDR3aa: CASSLERASTDTQYF
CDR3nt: TGCGCCAGCAGCTTGGAAAGAGCTAGCACAGATACGCAGTATTTT

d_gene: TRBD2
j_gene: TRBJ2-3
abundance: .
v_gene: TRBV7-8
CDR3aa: CASSSATLGSGARWEYF
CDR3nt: TGTGCCAGTTCGAGTGCAACGTTGGGTAGCGGGGCTCGGTGGGAGTATTTT

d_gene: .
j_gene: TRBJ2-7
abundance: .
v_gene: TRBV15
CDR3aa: CATSRGQFLSYEQYF
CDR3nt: TGTGCCACCAGCAGAGGCCAGTTCCTCTCCTACGAGCAGTACTTC

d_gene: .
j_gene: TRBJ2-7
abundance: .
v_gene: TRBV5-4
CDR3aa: CASSFGNYEQYF
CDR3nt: TGTGCCAGCAGCTTTGGTAACTACGAGCAGTACTTC

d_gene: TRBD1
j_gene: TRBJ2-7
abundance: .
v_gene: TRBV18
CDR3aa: CASSQPGQTYEQYF
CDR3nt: TGTGCCAGCTCACAACCGGGACAGACCTACGAGCAGTACTTC

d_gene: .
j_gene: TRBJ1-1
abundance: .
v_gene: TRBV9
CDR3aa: CASSPPRMGALVSPEAFF
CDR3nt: TGTGCCAGCAGCCCGCCTCGTATGGGGGCTCTGGTAAGCCCTGAAGCTTTCTTT

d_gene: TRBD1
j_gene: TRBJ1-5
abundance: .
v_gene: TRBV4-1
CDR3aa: CASSQVKDRYQPQHF
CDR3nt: TGCGCCAGCAGCCAGGTGAAGGACAGGTATCAGCCCCAGCATTTT

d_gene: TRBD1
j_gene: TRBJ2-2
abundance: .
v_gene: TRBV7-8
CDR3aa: CASSSRDRAVGELFF
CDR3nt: TGTGCCAGCAGCTCCCGGGACAGGGCGGTCGGGGAGCTGTTTTTT

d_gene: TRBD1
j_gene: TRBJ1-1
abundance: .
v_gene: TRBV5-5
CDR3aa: CASSSGQGHTEAFF
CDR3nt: TGTGCCAGCAGCTCGGGACAGGGGCACACTGAAGCTTTCTTT

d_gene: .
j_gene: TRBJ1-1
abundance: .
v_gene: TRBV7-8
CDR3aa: CASSLRGGAVAEAFF
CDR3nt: TGTGCCAGCAGCTTGCGTGGGGGGGCTGTCGCTGAAGCTTTCTTT

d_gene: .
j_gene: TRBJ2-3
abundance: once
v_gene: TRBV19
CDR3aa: CASKFREGTSTDTQYF
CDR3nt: TGTGCCAGCAAGTTTCGCGAAGGGACTAGCACAGATACGCAGTATTTT

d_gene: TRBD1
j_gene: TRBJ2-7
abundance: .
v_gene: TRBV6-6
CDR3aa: CASSSTGSPYEQYF
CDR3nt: TGTGCCAGCTCATCGACAGGGAGCCCCTACGAGCAGTACTTC

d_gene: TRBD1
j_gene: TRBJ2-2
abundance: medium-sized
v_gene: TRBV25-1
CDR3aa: CASSGQGDTGELFF
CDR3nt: TGTGCCAGCAGTGGACAGGGGGACACCGGGGAGCTGTTTTTT

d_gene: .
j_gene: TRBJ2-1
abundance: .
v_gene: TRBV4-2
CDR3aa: CASSQADGTYNEQFF
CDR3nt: TGTGCCAGCAGCCAGGCGGACGGGACCTACAATGAGCAGTTCTTC

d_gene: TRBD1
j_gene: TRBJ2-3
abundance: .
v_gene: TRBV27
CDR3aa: CASSPQGTGVFDTQYF
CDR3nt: TGTGCCAGCAGCCCCCAGGGGACAGGGGTCTTCGATACGCAGTATTTT

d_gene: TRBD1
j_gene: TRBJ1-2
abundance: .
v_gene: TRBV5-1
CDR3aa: CASSLMGQPGGAYGYTF
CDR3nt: TGCGCCAGCAGCTTGATGGGACAGCCTGGGGGAGCCTATGGCTACACCTTC

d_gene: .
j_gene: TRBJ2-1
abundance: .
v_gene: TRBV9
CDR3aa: CASSVGRVPGEQFF
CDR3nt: TGTGCCAGCAGCGTTGGACGGGTCCCAGGTGAGCAGTTCTTC

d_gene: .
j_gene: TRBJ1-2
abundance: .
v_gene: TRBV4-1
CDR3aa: CASSQDDRNYGYTF
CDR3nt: TGCGCCAGCAGCCAAGATGACAGGAACTATGGCTACACCTTC

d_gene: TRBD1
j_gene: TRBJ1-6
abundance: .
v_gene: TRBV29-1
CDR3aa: CSVQGVDNSPLHF
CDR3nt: TGCAGCGTCCAGGGGGTCGATAATTCACCCCTCCACTTT

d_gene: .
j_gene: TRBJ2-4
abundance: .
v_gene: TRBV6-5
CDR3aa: CASTDYKNIQYF
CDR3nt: TGTGCCAGCACTGACTATAAAAACATTCAGTACTTC

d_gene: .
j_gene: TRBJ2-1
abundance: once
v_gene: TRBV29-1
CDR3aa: CSVEDDSISYNEQFF
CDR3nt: TGCAGCGTTGAAGACGATTCCATTTCTTACAATGAGCAGTTCTTC

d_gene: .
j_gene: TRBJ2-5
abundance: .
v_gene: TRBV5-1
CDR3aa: CASSLAGWETQYF
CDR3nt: TGCGCCAGCAGCTTGGCAGGGTGGGAGACCCAGTACTTC

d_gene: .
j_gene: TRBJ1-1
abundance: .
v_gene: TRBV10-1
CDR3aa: CASSESNRGNTEAFF
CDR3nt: TGCGCCAGCAGTGAGTCCAACAGAGGGAACACTGAAGCTTTCTTT

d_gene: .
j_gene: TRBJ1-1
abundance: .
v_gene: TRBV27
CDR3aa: CASSLSSARAEAFF
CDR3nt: TGTGCCAGCAGTTTGTCCAGCGCGCGCGCTGAAGCTTTCTTT

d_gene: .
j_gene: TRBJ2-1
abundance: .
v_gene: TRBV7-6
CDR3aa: CASSLVRHTGAGNEQFF
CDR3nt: TGTGCCAGCAGCTTAGTGCGACATACGGGGGCAGGCAATGAGCAGTTCTTC

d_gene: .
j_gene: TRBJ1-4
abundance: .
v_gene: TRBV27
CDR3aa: CASSLRQSGEKLFF
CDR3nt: TGTGCCAGCAGTTTGAGACAGAGTGGTGAAAAACTGTTTTTT

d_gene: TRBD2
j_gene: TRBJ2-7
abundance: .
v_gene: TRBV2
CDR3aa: CATNRGGRYEQYF
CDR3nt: TGTGCCACCAACCGCGGGGGGAGGTACGAGCAGTACTTC

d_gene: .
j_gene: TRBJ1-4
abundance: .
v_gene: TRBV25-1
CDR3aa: CASSRAFNEKLFF
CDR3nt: TGTGCCAGCAGTAGAGCGTTTAATGAAAAACTGTTTTTT

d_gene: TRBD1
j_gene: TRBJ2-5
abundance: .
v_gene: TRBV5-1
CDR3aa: CASSFAGTGGAETQYF
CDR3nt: TGCGCCAGCAGCTTCGCCGGGACAGGGGGCGCGGAGACCCAGTACTTC

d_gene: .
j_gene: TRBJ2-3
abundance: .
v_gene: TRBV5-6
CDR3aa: CASSLAPRGTQYF
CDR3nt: TGTGCCAGCAGCTTGGCCCCCCGCGGTACGCAGTATTTT

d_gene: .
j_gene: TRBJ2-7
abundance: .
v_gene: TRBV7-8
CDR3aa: CASSLWSSVQPYEQYF
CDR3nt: TGTGCCAGCAGCTTGTGGTCTAGCGTTCAACCCTACGAGCAGTACTTC